Following are 27 T cell receptor beta chains from one sample sequenced in a study of PD-L1 blockade in urothelial cancer. Measured with immunoSEQ multiplex PCR; TCRdb has only the in-frame clones, and not every one. The data hold about 51,000 clones, with about 90% observed a single time. The sample was PBMCs, taken around atezolizumab (anti-PD-L1) treatment. Receptor source: a man aged 55 to 70 with urothelial cancer.

This chain uses TRBV6-5 with TRBJ2-5; D may be TRBD1 (5 bases). Per germline, CDR1 MNHEY and CDR2 SVGAGI. The V and J ends lost 3 bases and 1 base respectively, with 6 bases between them. This CDR3 comprises 13 residues. The CDR3 is CASSYTGQETQYF. DNA of the CDR3: TGTGCCAGCAGTTATACAGGCCAAGAGACCCAGTACTTC.

The rearrangement uses TRBV28 and TRBJ2-1; 8 bases match TRBD2. This CDR3 has 15 amino acids. CDR1 MDHEN and CDR2 SYDVKM come from the germline V gene. V lost 4 bases and J lost 1; bases outside the gene matches: 3. CDR3 in DNA: TGTGCCAGCAGTTCGGGAGGGCCTTCCTACAATGAGCAGTTCTTC. Protein: CASSSGGPSYNEQFF. Looking up the rest from reference TRBV28 and TRBJ2-1 gives the full variable domain: DVKVTQSSRYLVKRTGEKVFLECVQDMDHENMFWYRQDPGLGLRLIYFSYDVKMKEKGDIPEGYSVSREKKERFSLILESASTNQTSMYLCASSSGGPSYNEQFFGPGTRLTVL.

This chain uses TRBV6-1 with TRBJ2-7, with TRBD2 as a possible D gene (7 bases). This CDR3 region has 15 residues. Per germline, CDR1 MNHNS and CDR2 SASEGT. V was cut by 4 bases and J by 6 bases, with 19 bases left in between. Here the CDR3 DNA reads TGTGCCAGCAGTGTCTCTAGGGGGGGACCTTCCGAGCAGTACTTC. It yields the protein CASSVSRGGPSEQYF.

This chain uses TRBV10-1 with TRBJ2-1, with D perhaps matching TRBD2 (5 bases). This CDR3 region has 13 residues. The ends were cut back, 4 bases at V and 3 bases at J, with 7 bases in the middle. Looked up from germline, CDR1 is WNHNN and CDR2 is SYGVQD (reference sequence). The CDR3 DNA is TGCGCCAGCAGTGTGAGCGGCTACAATGAGCAGTTCTTC. As protein: CASSVSGYNEQFF.

V and J are TRBV19 and TRBJ2-1, with D possibly matching TRBD1 (7 bases). There are 14 residues in the CDR3. Germline-derived CDR1 and CDR2 are LNHDA and SQIVND (reference sequence). V lost 5 bases and J 5 bases, leaving 13 bases between the germline ends. In DNA form, the CDR3 reads TGTGCCAGTAGTGGCGGGACAGCCAACAATGAGCAGTTCTTC. Its translation is CASSGGTANNEQFF.

The chain couples TRBV19 to TRBJ1-1, with 8 bases matching TRBD1. Germline-derived CDR1 and CDR2 are LNHDA and SQIVND (reference sequence). The CDR3 contains 14 residues. The junction had 10 bases not matched to a gene; V was cut back by 8 bases and J by 5 bases. The CDR3 region has the DNA TGTGCCAGTCAATTTGGACAGGGAGGGACTGAAGCTTTCTTT. It translates to CASQFGQGGTEAFF. Full variable domain (missing parts from reference TRBV19 and TRBJ1-1): DGGITQSPKYLFRKEGQNVTLSCEQNLNHDAMYWYRQDPGQGLRLIYYSQIVNDFQKGDIAEGYSVSREKKESFPLTVTSAQKNPTAFYLCASQFGQGGTEAFFGQGTRLTVV.

The chain uses TRBV6-4 and TRBJ2-6, with 10 bases aligning to TRBD2. The CDR3 consists of 16 residues. J gave up 2 bases and V 4 bases, and 2 bases lay outside the gene matches. Germline V lookup: CDR1 MRHNA, CDR2 SNTAGT. The CDR3 DNA follows: TGTGCCAGCAGTGGGACTAGCGGAACTGGGGCCAACGTCCTGACTTTC. It is translated as CASSGTSGTGANVLTF.

The chain is built from TRBV7-2 and TRBJ2-3, with a tentative D call TRBD2 (5 bases). CDR3 length: 11 amino acids. Trimming left V 7 bases short and J 5 bases short, with 7 bases between. Germline loops: CDR1 SGHTA, CDR2 FQGNSA. The CDR3 protein is CASTSGDTQYF. Written as DNA, the CDR3 is TGTGCCAGCACCAGCGGAGATACGCAGTATTTT.

This clone occurred a few times. V and J are TRBV2 and TRBJ1-1; no definite D call. The CDR3 is made up of 13 amino acids. Germline CDR1 is SNHLY and CDR2 is FYNNEI. Deletions cut 9 bases from V and 5 bases from J, with 16 bases between. CDR3 sequence reads: CASNPEVRTEAFF. The DNA for the CDR3 is TGTGCCAGTAACCCGGAGGTTCGGACTGAAGCTTTCTTT.

The chain carries TRBV7-9 and TRBJ2-7; 7 bases are a match to TRBD1. V was clipped by 4 bases and J by 0 bases; unmatched bases: 3. The CDR3 covers 14 residues. Germline CDR1 is SEHNR and CDR2 is FQNEAQ (reference sequence). CDR3 protein: CASSSDRASYEQYF. As DNA, the CDR3 is TGTGCCAGCAGCTCAGACAGGGCCTCCTACGAGCAGTACTTC.

The chain has TRBV19 and TRBJ2-7; 9 nucleotides match TRBD1. CDR1 LNHDA and CDR2 SQIVND come from the germline V gene (reference sequence). J lost 0 bases, V lost 2 bases, and 11 bases had no gene match. The CDR3 covers 18 residues. The CDR3 DNA is TGTGCCAGTAGTATACGTGACAGGGGGACCCTGGGCTCCTACGAGCAGTACTTC. As protein: CASSIRDRGTLGSYEQYF.

The chain combines TRBV11-1 with TRBJ2-3; 10 bases are shared with TRBD2. This CDR3 region has 18 residues. Germline V gene lookup returns CDR1 SGHAT and CDR2 FQDESV (reference sequence). V shed 5 bases and J 2 bases; nucleotides not matched to a gene: 13. The CDR3, as DNA: TGTGCCAGCAGCCCCCGGGCTATAGCGGGGGGACACACAGATACGCAGTATTTT. Residues: CASSPRAIAGGHTDTQYF.

Here the CDR3 reads CASSGGGGMREYFHEQFF. CDR3 nucleotide sequence: TGTGCCAGCAGCGGAGGAGGTGGAATGAGGGAGTATTTCCATGAGCAGTTCTTC. This sequence joins TRBV11-2 and TRBJ2-1; D possibly corresponds to TRBD2 (5 bases). V was cut by 5 bases and J by 8 bases, with 28 bases left in between. The CDR3 extends over 18 amino acids. Germline loops: CDR1 SGHAT, CDR2 FQNNGV.

The chain couples TRBV7-9 to TRBJ1-5; D gene ambiguous. Trimming removed 5 bases from V and 6 bases from J, with 11 bases in between. Germline V gives CDR1 SEHNR, CDR2 FQNEAQ (reference sequence). The CDR3 loop spans 13 amino acids. For the CDR3, the DNA is TGTGCCAGCAGCCGCGAGATAGCTCAGCCCCAGCATTTT. Its translation: CASSREIAQPQHF. The whole variable domain, filled in from reference TRBV7-9 and TRBJ1-5, reads DTGVSQNPRHKITKRGQNVTFRCDPISEHNRLYWYRQTLGQGPEFLTYFQNEAQLEKSRLLSDRFSAERPKGSFSTLEIQRTEQGDSAMYLCASSREIAQPQHFGDGTRLSIL.

J is TRBJ2-7 and V is TRBV6-6; 7 positions match TRBD2. The CDR3 totals 14 residues. The germline V gene has CDR1 MNHNY and CDR2 SVGAGI (reference sequence). The junction had 7 bases not matched to a gene; V was cut back by 2 bases and J by 6 bases. The CDR3 DNA follows: TGTGCCAGCAGTTACGGCCGGGGGGATGCCGAGCAGTACTTC. Translation gives CASSYGRGDAEQYF.

This clone was observed a few times. The rearrangement links TRBV4-1 to TRBJ1-5, with 7 bases matching TRBD1. The ends lost 1 base at V and 6 bases at J; junction bases unmatched: 12. This CDR3 has 17 amino acids. The germline gives CDR1 MGHRA, CDR2 YSYEKL. This chain's CDR3 is CASSQVLARGKVQPQHF. As DNA, the CDR3 is TGCGCCAGCAGCCAAGTGCTGGCCAGGGGGAAGGTTCAGCCCCAGCATTTT.

The V gene is TRBV7-9, the J gene TRBJ1-1, with 7 bases matching TRBD1. The CDR3 runs to 14 residues. The germline CDR1 and CDR2 sequences are SEHNR and FQNEAQ (reference sequence). V lost 4 bases, J lost 0 bases, and 2 bases stayed unmatched. In DNA, the CDR3 is TGTGCCAGCAGCTACACAGGGGTGAACACTGAAGCTTTCTTT. Protein: CASSYTGVNTEAFF.

The chain carries TRBV15 and TRBJ1-2; D is unclear. Trimming left V 4 bases short and J 7 bases short, with 10 bases between. This CDR3 is built from 12 residues. CDR1 is LNHNV and CDR2 is YYDKDF in the germline V gene (reference sequence). The CDR3 nucleotides read TGTGCCACCAGCATGGCCGGGGTTGGCTACACCTTC. It translates to CATSMAGVGYTF. Supplemented by reference TRBV15 and TRBJ1-2, the full variable domain reads DAMVIQNPRYQVTQFGKPVTLSCSQTLNHNVMYWYQQKSSQAPKLLFHYYDKDFNNEADTPDNFQSRRPNTSFCFLDIRSPGLGDTAMYLCATSMAGVGYTFGSGTRLTVV.

J is TRBJ2-7 and V is TRBV5-4; 9 nucleotides match TRBD1. The trim removed 0 bases at V and 2 bases at J, leaving 3 bases unmatched. The CDR3 sequence is 15 residues long. Germline assignment: CDR1 SGHNT and CDR2 YYREEE (reference sequence). This CDR3 is CASSLGWDRAYEQYF. As DNA, the CDR3 is TGTGCCAGCAGCTTGGGTTGGGACAGGGCCTACGAGCAGTACTTC. The complete variable domain, with remaining parts taken from reference TRBV5-4 and TRBJ2-7, reads ETGVTQSPTHLIKTRGQQVTLRCSSQSGHNTVSWYQQALGQGPQFIFQYYREEENGRGNFPPRFSGLQFPNYSSELNVNALELDDSALYLCASSLGWDRAYEQYFGPGTRLTVT.

The rearrangement links TRBV6-1 to TRBJ2-7, with 9 bases lining up with TRBD1. Germline loops: CDR1 MNHNS, CDR2 SASEGT. After removal of 8 bases from V and 4 bases from J, the junction contained 6 bases not matched to a gene. The CDR3 extends over 13 amino acids. CDR3: CASQDRGRYEQYF. The CDR3 DNA is TGTGCCAGCCAGGACAGGGGTAGGTACGAGCAGTACTTC.

This sequence joins TRBV6-1 and TRBJ2-2; 10 bases line up with TRBD1. This CDR3 comprises 15 residues. Unmatched junction bases numbered 0, after V lost 1 base and J lost 4 bases. Germline CDR1 MNHNS, CDR2 SASEGT. CDR3 nucleotides: TGTGCCAGCAGTGAAGGGACAGGGGGCACCGGGGAGCTGTTTTTT. This sequence encodes CASSEGTGGTGELFF.

The chain links TRBV11-2 to TRBJ1-2, with a weak D call TRBD1 (5 bases). This CDR3 comprises 18 residues. V was shortened by 2 bases and J by 3 bases, with 22 bases between the two germline ends. Germline CDR1 and CDR2: SGHAT and FQNNGV. This CDR3 reads CASSLMGQPRTFHYGYTF. For the CDR3, the DNA is TGTGCCAGCAGCTTAATGGGGCAGCCACGAACTTTCCACTATGGCTACACCTTC.

The chain carries TRBV5-5 and TRBJ1-2; 8 nucleotides line up with TRBD1. The CDR3 is made up of 17 amino acids. Germline V CDR1 and CDR2: SGHKS, YYEKEE (reference sequence). Unmatched junction bases numbered 7, after V lost 0 bases and J lost 0 bases. CDR3 protein: CASSLERQGPTNYGYTF. CDR3 DNA sequence: TGTGCCAGCAGCTTGGAGAGACAGGGGCCGACTAACTATGGCTACACCTTC.

The rearrangement uses TRBV30 and TRBJ1-1, with D possibly being TRBD1 (5 bases). The CDR3 consists of 13 residues. Trimming took 2 bases from V and 5 from J, leaving 12 bases between them. Germline V lookup: CDR1 GTSNPN, CDR2 SVGIG (reference sequence). The CDR3 nucleotides read TGTGCCTGGAGTCCAGGGTCGAGTACTGAAGCTTTCTTT. This sequence encodes CAWSPGSSTEAFF.

The rearrangement links TRBV6-1 to TRBJ2-7, with a tentative D call TRBD2 (6 bases). Between the trimmed V and J ends, which lost 5 bases and 0 bases, there was a span of 11 bases. The CDR3 consists of 14 residues. The germline V gene has CDR1 MNHNS and CDR2 SASEGT. In DNA form, the CDR3 reads TGTGCCAGCAGTTTGGTAGCGGACTCCTACGAGCAGTACTTC. It translates to CASSLVADSYEQYF.

The rearrangement uses TRBV11-2 and TRBJ1-6, with 9 bases matching TRBD1. Germline CDR1 SGHAT, CDR2 FQNNGV. CDR3 length equals 17 residues. V shed 0 bases, J shed 6 bases, and the junction held 6 bases outside the gene matches. In DNA form, the CDR3 reads TGTGCCAGCAGCTTAGACCGGACAGGGGCCGGTAATTCACCCCTCCACTTT. It codes for CASSLDRTGAGNSPLHF.

The chain employs TRBV9 and TRBJ1-5; TRBD1 is a possible D gene (6 bases). V lost 2 bases and J 5 bases, leaving 14 bases between the germline ends. Germline loops: CDR1 SGDLS, CDR2 YYNGEE. There are 15 residues in the CDR3. DNA for the CDR3: TGTGCCAGCAGCGTGGGAACAGGGAGCTATCAGCCCCAGCATTTT. Residues: CASSVGTGSYQPQHF.